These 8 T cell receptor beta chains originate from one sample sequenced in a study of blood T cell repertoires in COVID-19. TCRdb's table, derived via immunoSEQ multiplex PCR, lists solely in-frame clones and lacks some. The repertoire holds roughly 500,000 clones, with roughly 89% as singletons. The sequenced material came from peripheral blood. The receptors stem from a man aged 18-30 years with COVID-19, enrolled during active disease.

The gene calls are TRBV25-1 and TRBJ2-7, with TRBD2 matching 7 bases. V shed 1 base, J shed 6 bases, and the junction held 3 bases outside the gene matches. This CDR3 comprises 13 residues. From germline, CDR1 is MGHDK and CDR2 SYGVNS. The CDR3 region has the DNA TGTGCCAGCAGTGAATCCGGGGAGGGCGAGCAGTACTTC. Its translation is CASSESGEGEQYF.

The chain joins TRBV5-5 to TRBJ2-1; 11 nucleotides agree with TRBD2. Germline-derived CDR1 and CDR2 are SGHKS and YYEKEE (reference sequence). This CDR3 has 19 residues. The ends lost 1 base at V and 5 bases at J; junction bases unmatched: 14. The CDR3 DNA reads TGTGCCAGCAGCTTGACGCGGGCTAGCGGGGGGCTGATGGACAATGAGCAGTTCTTC. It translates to CASSLTRASGGLMDNEQFF.

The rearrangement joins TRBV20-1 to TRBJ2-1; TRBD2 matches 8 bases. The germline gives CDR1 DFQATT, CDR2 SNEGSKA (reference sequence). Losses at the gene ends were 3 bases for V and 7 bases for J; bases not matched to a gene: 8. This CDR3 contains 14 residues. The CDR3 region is CSASPGGPENEQFF. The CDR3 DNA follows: TGCAGTGCTAGTCCGGGGGGGCCGGAGAATGAGCAGTTCTTC.

CDR3 sequence: CASSIGGRETQYF. For the CDR3, the DNA is TGTGCCAGCAGCATAGGCGGGCGGGAGACCCAGTACTTC. The chain recombines TRBV3-1 (or the pseudogene TRBV3-2) with TRBJ2-5; D is perhaps TRBD2 (5 bases). Germline CDR1 reads LGHDT; CDR2 reads YNNKEL (reference sequence). The V gene lost 5 bases and the J gene lost 5 bases, with 12 bases spanning the gap. The CDR3 sequence is 13 residues long.

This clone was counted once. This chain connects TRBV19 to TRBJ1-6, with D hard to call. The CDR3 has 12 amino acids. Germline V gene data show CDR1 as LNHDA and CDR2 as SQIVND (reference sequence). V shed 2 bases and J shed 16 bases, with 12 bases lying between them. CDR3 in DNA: TGTGCCAGTAGTATAAGGGAGGGCCGGCTCCACTTT. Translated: CASSIREGRLHF. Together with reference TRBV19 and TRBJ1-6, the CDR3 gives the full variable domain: DGGITQSPKYLFRKEGQNVTLSCEQNLNHDAMYWYRQDPGQGLRLIYYSQIVNDFQKGDIAEGYSVSREKKESFPLTVTSAQKNPTAFYLCASSIREGRLHFGNGTRLTVT.

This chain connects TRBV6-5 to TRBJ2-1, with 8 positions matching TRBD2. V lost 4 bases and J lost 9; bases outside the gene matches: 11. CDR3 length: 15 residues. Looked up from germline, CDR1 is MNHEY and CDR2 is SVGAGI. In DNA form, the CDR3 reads TGTGCCAGCAGTTCCCCGGGACTAGGGTATCCTGAGCAGTTCTTC. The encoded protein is CASSSPGLGYPEQFF.

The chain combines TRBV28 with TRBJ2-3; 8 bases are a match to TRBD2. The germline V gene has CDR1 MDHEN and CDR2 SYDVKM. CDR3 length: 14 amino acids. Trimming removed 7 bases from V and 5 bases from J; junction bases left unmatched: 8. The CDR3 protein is CASNGAGARDTQYF. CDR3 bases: TGTGCCAGCAACGGAGCGGGAGCAAGAGATACGCAGTATTTT. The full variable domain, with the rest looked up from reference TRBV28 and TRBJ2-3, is DVKVTQSSRYLVKRTGEKVFLECVQDMDHENMFWYRQDPGLGLRLIYFSYDVKMKEKGDIPEGYSVSREKKERFSLILESASTNQTSMYLCASNGAGARDTQYFGPGTRLTVL.

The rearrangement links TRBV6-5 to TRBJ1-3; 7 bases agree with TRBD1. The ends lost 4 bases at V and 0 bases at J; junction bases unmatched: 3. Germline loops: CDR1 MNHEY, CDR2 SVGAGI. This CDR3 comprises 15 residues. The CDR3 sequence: CASSSRDSSGNTIYF. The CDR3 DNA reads TGTGCCAGCAGTTCCCGGGACAGCTCTGGAAACACCATATATTTT.